These 10 T cell receptor beta chains were sequenced from one sample in a study of blood T cell repertoires in COVID-19. Profiled with immunoSEQ multiplex PCR; TCRdb holds only in-frame clones, not every one. Among under 300,000 clones listed, approximately 80% were seen once. Sequenced: peripheral blood. These receptors were obtained from a man younger than 45 who had recovered from COVID-19.

The table lists this clone with a few counts. V usage is TRBV6-5 and J usage is TRBJ1-6; D perhaps matches TRBD1 (5 bases). Trimming pared 2 bases from V and 10 bases from J, leaving 15 bases between. The CDR3 loop spans 15 amino acids. Germline V CDR1 and CDR2: MNHEY, SVGAGI. CDR3 sequence (DNA): TGTGCCAGCAGTTACGGTTTCAGGGTCAGGTCACCCCTCCACTTT. Its protein is CASSYGFRVRSPLHF.

The J gene is TRBJ2-3, the V gene TRBV5-1; TRBD1 is a possible D gene (5 bases). Per germline, CDR1 SGHRS and CDR2 YFSETQ. V lost 7 bases and J lost 0, with 12 bases in between. This CDR3 has 14 residues. The CDR3 sequence is CASLIGQSTDTQYF. CDR3 bases: TGCGCCAGCCTCATTGGACAAAGCACAGATACGCAGTATTTT.

The CDR3 spells CASSKARAGGPNYGYTF. The DNA for the CDR3 is TGTGCCAGCAGCAAAGCGAGGGCGGGGGGTCCTAACTATGGCTACACCTTC. The chain uses TRBV21-1 and TRBJ1-2. TRBV21-1 is assigned pseudogene status. The CDR3 is 17 residues long.

The chain recombines TRBV2 with TRBJ2-1; a possible D gene is TRBD1 (5 bases). Germline CDR1 is SNHLY and CDR2 is FYNNEI. This CDR3 contains 13 residues. Trimming removed 8 bases from V and 8 bases from J, with 16 bases in between. DNA for the CDR3: TGTGCCAGCGAATCTAGGGGCCTCTATGAGCAGTTCTTC. Amino acid sequence: CASESRGLYEQFF.

The chain has TRBV4-1 and TRBJ2-3, with TRBD1 as a possible D gene (5 bases). The CDR3 has 15 residues. Per germline, CDR1 MGHRA and CDR2 YSYEKL. The V and J ends lost 0 bases and 3 bases respectively, with 10 bases between them. Here the CDR3 reads CASSQDRASTDTQYF. The DNA of the CDR3 is TGCGCCAGCAGCCAAGACAGGGCGTCAACAGATACGCAGTATTTT.

The chain links TRBV2 to TRBJ1-5; the D is unclear. The CDR3 spans 16 residues. Trimming removed 0 bases at V and 3 bases at J, with 12 bases between. CDR1 is SNHLY and CDR2 is FYNNEI in the germline V gene. As DNA, the CDR3 is TGTGCCAGCAGTGAAGCGGGTCCAGGTTACAATCAGCCCCAGCATTTT. This translates into CASSEAGPGYNQPQHF. Variable domain in full (rest from reference TRBV2 and TRBJ1-5): EPEVTQTPSHQVTQMGQEVILRCVPISNHLYFYWYRQILGQKVEFLVSFYNNEISEKSEIFDDQFSVERPDGSNFTLKIRSTKLEDSAMYFCASSEAGPGYNQPQHFGDGTRLSIL.

This chain links TRBV10-3 with TRBJ2-7; 11 positions agree with TRBD1. The J segment lost 6 bases and the V segment lost 6 bases, leaving 7 bases of the junction unmatched. Per germline, CDR1 ENHRY and CDR2 SYGVKD. This CDR3 is 14 amino acids long. CDR3: CAIRGTGTGGEQYF. DNA for the CDR3: TGTGCCATCAGAGGAACCGGGACAGGGGGCGAGCAGTACTTC.

V and J are TRBV7-9 and TRBJ2-3; 7 bases are shared with TRBD2. The CDR3 is 16 residues long. The ends lost 3 bases at V and 1 base at J; junction bases unmatched: 7. Germline V lookup: CDR1 SEHNR, CDR2 FQNEAQ (reference sequence). CDR3 sequence: CASSLGSSGGTDTQYF. As DNA, the CDR3 is TGTGCCAGCAGCTTGGGCTCTAGCGGAGGCACAGATACGCAGTATTTT.

This chain connects TRBV6-1 to TRBJ1-2, with D unclear. The CDR3 covers 14 residues. V lost 2 bases to trimming and J lost 4 bases, with 11 bases between them. Germline V lookup: CDR1 MNHNS, CDR2 SASEGT. CDR3 amino acids: CASSEYRLLYGYTF. CDR3 nucleotide sequence: TGTGCCAGCAGTGAATACCGATTACTCTATGGCTACACCTTC.

V usage is TRBV5-1 and J usage is TRBJ2-1; TRBD1 agrees at 10 bases. V was clipped by 1 base and J by 5 bases; unmatched bases: 6. Germline assignment: CDR1 SGHRS and CDR2 YFSETQ. CDR3 length: 16 amino acids. The DNA for the CDR3 is TGCGCCAGCAGCTTGTTTGGGACAGGGGCGAACAATGAGCAGTTCTTC. The encoded protein is CASSLFGTGANNEQFF. Looking up the rest from reference TRBV5-1 and TRBJ2-1 gives the full variable domain: KAGVTQTPRYLIKTRGQQVTLSCSPISGHRSVSWYQQTPGQGLQFLFEYFSETQRNKGNFPGRFSGRQFSNSRSEMNVSTLELGDSALYLCASSLFGTGANNEQFFGPGTRLTVL.